This TCR beta chain was observed in a study of blood T cells in healthy people across ages. Germline loops: CDR1 DFQATT, CDR2 SNEGSKA (reference sequence). This CDR3 spans 15 amino acids. The authors isolated at least 7 million PBMCs per sample. The second PCR ran roughly 6 to 11 cycles with a sample-barcoded 5' primer and J-beta primers. TCRdb independently ran MiXCR on the 5' RACE reads; one entry per CDR3 protein. The sample contains 950,000 to 1,200,000 distinct CDR3 sequences, approximately 38% of which appear only once. The V gene is TRBV20-1, the J gene TRBJ2-1; TRBD2 agrees at 7 bases. The DNA end is more similar to TRBJ2-7, so the J call may be wrong. The sequence was obtained from a man aged 18-30 years in good health. Sequenced material: blood. As DNA, the CDR3 is TGCAGTGCTAGTCCCCCGGGGAGGGTTAACAATGAGCAGTACTTC. Protein sequence: CSASPPGRVNNEQYF.